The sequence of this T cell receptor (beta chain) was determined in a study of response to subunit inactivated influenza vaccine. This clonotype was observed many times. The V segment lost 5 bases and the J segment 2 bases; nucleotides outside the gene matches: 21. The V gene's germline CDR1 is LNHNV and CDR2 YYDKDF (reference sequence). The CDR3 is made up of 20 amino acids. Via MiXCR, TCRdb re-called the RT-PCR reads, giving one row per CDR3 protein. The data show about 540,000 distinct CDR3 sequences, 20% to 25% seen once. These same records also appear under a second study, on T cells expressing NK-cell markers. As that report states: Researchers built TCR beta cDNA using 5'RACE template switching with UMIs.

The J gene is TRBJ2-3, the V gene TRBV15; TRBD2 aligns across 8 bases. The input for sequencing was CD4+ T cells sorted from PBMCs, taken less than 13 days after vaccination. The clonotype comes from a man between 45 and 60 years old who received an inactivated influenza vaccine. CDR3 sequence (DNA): TGTGCCACCAGCGGACTCCAACTAGCGGCAGATCTCCTTTACACAGATACGCAGTATTTT. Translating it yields CATSGLQLAADLLYTDTQYF.